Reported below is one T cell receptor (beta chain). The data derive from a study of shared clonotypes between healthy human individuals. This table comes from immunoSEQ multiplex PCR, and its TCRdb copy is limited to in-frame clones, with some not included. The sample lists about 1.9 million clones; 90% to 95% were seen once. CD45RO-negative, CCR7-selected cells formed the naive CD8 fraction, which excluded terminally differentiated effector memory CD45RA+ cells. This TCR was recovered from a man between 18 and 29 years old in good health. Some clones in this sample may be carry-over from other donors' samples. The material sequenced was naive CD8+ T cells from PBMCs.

The CDR3 is CASSQAYHYEQYF. The CDR3, as DNA: TGTGCCAGCAGTCAAGCGTACCACTACGAGCAGTACTTC. V usage is TRBV27 and J usage is TRBJ2-5; D is ambiguous. TRBJ2-7 explains the end of the DNA better; the J call may be wrong. The germline gives CDR1 MNHEY, CDR2 SMNVEV (reference sequence). The CDR3 is 13 residues long.